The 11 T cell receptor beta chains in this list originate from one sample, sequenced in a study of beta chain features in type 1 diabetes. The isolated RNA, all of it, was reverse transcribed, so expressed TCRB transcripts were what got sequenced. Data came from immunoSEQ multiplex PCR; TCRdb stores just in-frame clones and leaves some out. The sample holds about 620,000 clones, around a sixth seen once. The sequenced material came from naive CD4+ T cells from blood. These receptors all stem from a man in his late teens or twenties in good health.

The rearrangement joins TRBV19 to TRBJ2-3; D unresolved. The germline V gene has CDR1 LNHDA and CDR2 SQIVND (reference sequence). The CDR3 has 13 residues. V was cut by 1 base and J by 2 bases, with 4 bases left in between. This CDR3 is CASSIVATDTQYF. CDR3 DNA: TGTGCCAGTAGTATAGTAGCCACAGATACGCAGTATTTT.

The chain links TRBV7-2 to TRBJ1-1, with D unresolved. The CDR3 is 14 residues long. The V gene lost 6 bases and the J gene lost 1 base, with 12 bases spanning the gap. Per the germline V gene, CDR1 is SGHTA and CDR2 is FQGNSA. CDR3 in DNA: TGTGCCAGCAGTTTTAATCGGAGGAACACTGAAGCTTTCTTT. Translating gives CASSFNRRNTEAFF.

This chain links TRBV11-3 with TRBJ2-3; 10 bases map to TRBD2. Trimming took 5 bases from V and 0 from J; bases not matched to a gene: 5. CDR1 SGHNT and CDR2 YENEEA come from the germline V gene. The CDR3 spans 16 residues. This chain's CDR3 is CASSLGLASSTDTQYF. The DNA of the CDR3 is TGTGCCAGCAGCCTGGGACTAGCGTCTAGCACAGATACGCAGTATTTT.

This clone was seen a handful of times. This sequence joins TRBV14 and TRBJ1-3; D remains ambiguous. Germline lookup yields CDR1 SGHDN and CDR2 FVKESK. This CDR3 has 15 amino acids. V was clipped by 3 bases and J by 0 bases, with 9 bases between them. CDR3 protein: CASSQGFSSGNTIYF. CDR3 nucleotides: TGTGCCAGCAGCCAGGGATTTAGCTCTGGAAACACCATATATTTT.

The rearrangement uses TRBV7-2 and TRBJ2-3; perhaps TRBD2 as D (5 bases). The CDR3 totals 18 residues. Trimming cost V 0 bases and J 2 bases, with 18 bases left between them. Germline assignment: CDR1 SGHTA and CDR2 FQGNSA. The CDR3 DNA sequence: TGTGCCAGCAGCTTAGCGAGCGGTGTGGGTTCCCTCACAGATACGCAGTATTTT. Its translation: CASSLASGVGSLTDTQYF.

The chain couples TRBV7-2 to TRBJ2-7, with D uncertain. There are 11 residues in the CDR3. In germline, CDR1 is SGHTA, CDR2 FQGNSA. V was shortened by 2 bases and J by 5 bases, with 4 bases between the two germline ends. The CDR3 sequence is CASSLKNEQYF. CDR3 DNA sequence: TGTGCCAGCAGCTTAAAGAACGAGCAGTACTTC.

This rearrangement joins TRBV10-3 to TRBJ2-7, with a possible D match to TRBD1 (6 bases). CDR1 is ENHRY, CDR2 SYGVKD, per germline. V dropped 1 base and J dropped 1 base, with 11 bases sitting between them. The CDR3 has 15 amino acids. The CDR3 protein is CAISELGAASYEQYF. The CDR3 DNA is TGTGCCATCAGTGAGTTGGGGGCGGCATCCTACGAGCAGTACTTC.

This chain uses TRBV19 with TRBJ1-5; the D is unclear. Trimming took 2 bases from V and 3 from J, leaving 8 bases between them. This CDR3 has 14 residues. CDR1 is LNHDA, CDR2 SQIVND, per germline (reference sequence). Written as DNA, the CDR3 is TGTGCCAGTAGTATAACAGTGTTCAATCAGCCCCAGCATTTT. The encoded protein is CASSITVFNQPQHF.

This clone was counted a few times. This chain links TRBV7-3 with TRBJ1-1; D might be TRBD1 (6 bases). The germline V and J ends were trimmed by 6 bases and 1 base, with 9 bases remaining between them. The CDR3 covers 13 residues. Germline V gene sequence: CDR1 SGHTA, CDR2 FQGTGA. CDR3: CASSIQGNTEAFF. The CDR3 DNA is TGTGCCAGCAGTATACAGGGGAACACTGAAGCTTTCTTT.

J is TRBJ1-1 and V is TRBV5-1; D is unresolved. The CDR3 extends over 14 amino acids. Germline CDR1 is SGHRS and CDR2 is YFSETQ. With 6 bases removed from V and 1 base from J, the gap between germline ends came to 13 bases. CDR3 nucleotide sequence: TGCGCCAGCACCCCCAGGACCTCGAACACTGAAGCTTTCTTT. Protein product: CASTPRTSNTEAFF. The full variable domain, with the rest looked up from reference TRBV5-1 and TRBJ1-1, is KAGVTQTPRYLIKTRGQQVTLSCSPISGHRSVSWYQQTPGQGLQFLFEYFSETQRNKGNFPGRFSGRQFSNSRSEMNVSTLELGDSALYLCASTPRTSNTEAFFGQGTRLTVV.

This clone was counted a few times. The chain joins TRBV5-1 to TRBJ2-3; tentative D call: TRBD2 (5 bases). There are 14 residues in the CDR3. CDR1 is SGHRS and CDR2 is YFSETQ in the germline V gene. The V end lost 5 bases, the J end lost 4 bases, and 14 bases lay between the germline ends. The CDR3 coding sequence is TGCGCCAGCAGTATCGGGATTGGAGCAGATACGCAGTATTTT. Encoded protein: CASSIGIGADTQYF.